This TCR beta chain was recovered during a study of blood T cell repertoires in COVID-19. Study in general: COVID-19 samples collected from the United States, Italy and Spain covered acute and convalescent phases.

In the original workflow: How many nucleated cells were present was estimated from reference gene primer amplification. Profiling relied on immunoSEQ multiplex PCR, and the TCRdb table lists in-frame clones only, not all of them. Clone size and V and J calls were adopted from that table, with D and trimming inferred from the DNA. In the table there are about 240,000 clones, roughly four fifths of which are singletons. The CDR3 spans 17 residues. Per the germline V gene, CDR1 is LNHDA and CDR2 is SQIVND (reference sequence). The V segment lost 5 bases and the J segment 0 bases; nucleotides outside the gene matches: 10. Participants, about 18 to 90 years old, spanned more than 20 US areas. Researchers sorted participants into cohorts using their self-reported clinical history.

The receptor's source is a middle-aged woman who had been exposed to COVID-19. The chain links TRBV19 to TRBJ1-1; 9 positions agree with TRBD1. Material: PBMCs or T cells enriched from blood (not recorded which). The CDR3 loop is CASSPGQGRGMNTEAFF. The CDR3 DNA reads TGTGCCAGTAGTCCTGGACAGGGGAGGGGAATGAACACTGAAGCTTTCTTT.